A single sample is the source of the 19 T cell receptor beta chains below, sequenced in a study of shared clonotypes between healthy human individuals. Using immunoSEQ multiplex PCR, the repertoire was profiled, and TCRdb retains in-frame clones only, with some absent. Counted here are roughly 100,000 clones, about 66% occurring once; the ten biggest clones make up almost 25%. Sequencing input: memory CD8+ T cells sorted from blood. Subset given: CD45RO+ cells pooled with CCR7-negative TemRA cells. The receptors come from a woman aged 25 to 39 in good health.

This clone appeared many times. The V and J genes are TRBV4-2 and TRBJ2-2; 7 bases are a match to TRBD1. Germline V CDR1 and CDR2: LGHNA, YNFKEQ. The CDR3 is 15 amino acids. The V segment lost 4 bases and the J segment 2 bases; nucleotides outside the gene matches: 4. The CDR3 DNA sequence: TGTGCCAGCAGCCCCGGGACAGACAACACCGGGGAGCTGTTTTTT. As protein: CASSPGTDNTGELFF.

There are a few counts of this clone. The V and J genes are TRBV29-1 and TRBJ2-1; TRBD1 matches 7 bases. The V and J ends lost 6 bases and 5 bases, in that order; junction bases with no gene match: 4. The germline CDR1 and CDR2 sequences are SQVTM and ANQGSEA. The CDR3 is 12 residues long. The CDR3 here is CSVEQGHNEQFF. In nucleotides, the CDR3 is TGCAGCGTCGAACAGGGGCACAATGAGCAGTTCTTC.

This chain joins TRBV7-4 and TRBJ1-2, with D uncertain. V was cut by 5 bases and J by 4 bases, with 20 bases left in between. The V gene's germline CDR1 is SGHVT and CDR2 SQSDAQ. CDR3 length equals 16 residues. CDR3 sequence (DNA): TGTGCCAGCAGCGTATCGCCAGCTCGAAAGACCTATGGCTACACCTTC. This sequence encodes CASSVSPARKTYGYTF. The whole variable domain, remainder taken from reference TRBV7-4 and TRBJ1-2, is GAGVSQSPRYKVAKRGRDVALRCDSISGHVTLYWYRQTLGQGSEVLTYSQSDAQRDKSGRPSGRFSAERPERSVSTLKIQRTEQGDSAVYLCASSVSPARKTYGYTFGSGTRLTVV.

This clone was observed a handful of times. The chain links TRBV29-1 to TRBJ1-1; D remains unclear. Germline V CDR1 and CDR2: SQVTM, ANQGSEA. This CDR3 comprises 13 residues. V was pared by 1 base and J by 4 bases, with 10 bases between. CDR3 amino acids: CSVEAREGTEAFF. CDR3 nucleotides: TGCAGCGTTGAAGCCCGAGAGGGCACTGAAGCTTTCTTT.

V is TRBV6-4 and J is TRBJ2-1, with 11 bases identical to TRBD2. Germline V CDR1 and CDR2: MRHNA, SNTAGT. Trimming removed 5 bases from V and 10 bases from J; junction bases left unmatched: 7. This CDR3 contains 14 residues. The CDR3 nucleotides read TGTGCCAGCAGTCCAACGGGACTAGCGGAAGAGCAGTTCTTC. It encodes CASSPTGLAEEQFF.

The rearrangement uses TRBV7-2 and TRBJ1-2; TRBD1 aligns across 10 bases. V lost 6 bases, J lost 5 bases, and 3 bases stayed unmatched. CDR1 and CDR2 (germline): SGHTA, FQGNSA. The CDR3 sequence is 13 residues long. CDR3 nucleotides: TGTGCCAGCAGTCTGGGACAGGGGTATGGCTACACCTTC. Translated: CASSLGQGYGYTF. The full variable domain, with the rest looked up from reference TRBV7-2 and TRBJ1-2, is GAGVSQSPSNKVTEKGKDVELRCDPISGHTALYWYRQSLGQGLEFLIYFQGNSAPDKSGLPSDRFSAERTGGSVSTLTIQRTQQEDSAVYLCASSLGQGYGYTFGSGTRLTVV.

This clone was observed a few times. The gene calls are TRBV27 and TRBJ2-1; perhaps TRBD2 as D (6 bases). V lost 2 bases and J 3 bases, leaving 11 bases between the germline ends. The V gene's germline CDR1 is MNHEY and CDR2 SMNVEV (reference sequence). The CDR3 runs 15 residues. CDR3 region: CASSLSLANYNEQFF. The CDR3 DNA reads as TGTGCCAGCAGTTTAAGTCTAGCGAACTACAATGAGCAGTTCTTC.

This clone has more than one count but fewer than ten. The chain's CDR3 is CASSPTRMNSGNTIYF. In DNA, the CDR3 is TGTGCCAGCAGTCCCACCCGGATGAACTCTGGAAACACCATATATTTT. The rearrangement joins TRBV27 to TRBJ1-3; D is undetermined. From germline, CDR1 is MNHEY and CDR2 SMNVEV (reference sequence). This CDR3 comprises 16 residues. V gave up 5 bases and J gave up 0 bases, with 14 bases separating them.

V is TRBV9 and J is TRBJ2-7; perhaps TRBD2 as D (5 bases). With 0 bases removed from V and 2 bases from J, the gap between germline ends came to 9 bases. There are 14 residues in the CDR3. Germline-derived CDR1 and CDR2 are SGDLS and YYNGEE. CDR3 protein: CASSVGFGTYEQYF. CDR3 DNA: TGTGCCAGCAGCGTAGGTTTCGGGACCTACGAGCAGTACTTC.

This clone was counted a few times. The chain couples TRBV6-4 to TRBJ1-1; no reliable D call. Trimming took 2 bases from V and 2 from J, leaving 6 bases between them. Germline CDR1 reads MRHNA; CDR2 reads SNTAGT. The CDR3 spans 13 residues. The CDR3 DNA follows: TGTGCCAGCAGTGACAGATCTAACACTGAAGCTTTCTTT. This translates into CASSDRSNTEAFF.

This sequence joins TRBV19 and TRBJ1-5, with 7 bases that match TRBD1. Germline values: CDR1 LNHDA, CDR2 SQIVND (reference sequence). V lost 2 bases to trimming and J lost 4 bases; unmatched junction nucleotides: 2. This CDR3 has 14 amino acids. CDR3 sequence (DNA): TGTGCCAGTAGTATAAGGGACAGAAATCAGCCCCAGCATTTT. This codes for CASSIRDRNQPQHF. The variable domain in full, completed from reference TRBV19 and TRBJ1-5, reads DGGITQSPKYLFRKEGQNVTLSCEQNLNHDAMYWYRQDPGQGLRLIYYSQIVNDFQKGDIAEGYSVSREKKESFPLTVTSAQKNPTAFYLCASSIRDRNQPQHFGDGTRLSIL.

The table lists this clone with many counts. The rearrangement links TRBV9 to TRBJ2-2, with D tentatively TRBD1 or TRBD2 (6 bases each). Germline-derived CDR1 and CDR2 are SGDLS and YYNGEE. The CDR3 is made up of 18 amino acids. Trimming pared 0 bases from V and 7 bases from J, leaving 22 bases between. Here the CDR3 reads CASSVGRARGRGGGELFF. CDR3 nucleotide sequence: TGTGCCAGCAGCGTAGGGAGGGCCCGGGGCAGGGGCGGCGGGGAGCTGTTTTTT.

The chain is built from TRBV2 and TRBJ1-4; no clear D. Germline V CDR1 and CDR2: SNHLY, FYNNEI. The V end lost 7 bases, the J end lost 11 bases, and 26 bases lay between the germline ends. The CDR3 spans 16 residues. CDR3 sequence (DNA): TGTGCCAGCAAGGTGAATGGTGTCGACCAGCAGTGGAAACTGTTTTTT. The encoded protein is CASKVNGVDQQWKLFF.

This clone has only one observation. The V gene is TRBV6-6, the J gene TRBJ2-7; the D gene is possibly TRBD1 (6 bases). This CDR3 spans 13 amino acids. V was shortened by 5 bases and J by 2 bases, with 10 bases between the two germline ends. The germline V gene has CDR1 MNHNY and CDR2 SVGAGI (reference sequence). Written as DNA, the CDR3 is TGTGCCAGCAGTACAGGGTTAGCCTACGAGCAGTACTTC. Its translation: CASSTGLAYEQYF.

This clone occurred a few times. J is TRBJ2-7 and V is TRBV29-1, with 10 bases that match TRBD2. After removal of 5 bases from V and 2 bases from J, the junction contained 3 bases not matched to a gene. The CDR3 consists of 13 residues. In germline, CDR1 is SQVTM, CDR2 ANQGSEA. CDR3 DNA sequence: TGCAGCGTTAGCGGGAGGGCCACCTACGAGCAGTACTTC. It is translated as CSVSGRATYEQYF.

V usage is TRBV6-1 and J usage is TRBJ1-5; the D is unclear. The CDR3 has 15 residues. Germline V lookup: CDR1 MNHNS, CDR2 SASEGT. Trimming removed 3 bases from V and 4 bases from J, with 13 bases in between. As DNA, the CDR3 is TGTGCCAGCAGTGAGATGTTGTTGGGGAATCAGCCCCAGCATTTT. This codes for CASSEMLLGNQPQHF.

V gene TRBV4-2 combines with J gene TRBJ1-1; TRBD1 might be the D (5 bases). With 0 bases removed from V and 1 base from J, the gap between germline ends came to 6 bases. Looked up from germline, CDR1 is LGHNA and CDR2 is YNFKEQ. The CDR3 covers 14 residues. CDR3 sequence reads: CASSQDQGNTEAFF. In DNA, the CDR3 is TGTGCCAGCAGCCAAGATCAGGGGAACACTGAAGCTTTCTTT.

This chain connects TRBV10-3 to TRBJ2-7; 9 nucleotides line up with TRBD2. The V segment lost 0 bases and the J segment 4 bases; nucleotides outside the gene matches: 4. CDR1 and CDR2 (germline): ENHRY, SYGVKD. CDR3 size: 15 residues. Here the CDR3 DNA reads TGTGCCATCAGTGAGTCGCCTAGCGGGAAGTACGAGCAGTACTTC. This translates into CAISESPSGKYEQYF.

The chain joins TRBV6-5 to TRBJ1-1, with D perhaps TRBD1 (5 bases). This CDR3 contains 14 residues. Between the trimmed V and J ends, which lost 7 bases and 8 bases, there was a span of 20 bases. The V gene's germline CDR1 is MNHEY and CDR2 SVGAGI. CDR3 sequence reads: CASTREGNSGEAFF. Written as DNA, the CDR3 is TGTGCCAGCACCAGGGAGGGGAACTCAGGGGAAGCTTTCTTT.